The sequence of this T cell receptor beta chain was determined in a study of cytomegalovirus exposure and HLA in healthy donors. Overall study context: Ancestry clustering placed around 80% of around 400 genotyped donors in the Caucasian-associated cluster. Study-level points and caveats: Upon later analysis, HLA-associated TCR beta chains proved more clonally expanded than other, equally common chains. Apart from CMV serostatus, no immune exposure information was available. Later analysis identified a missense DCLRE1C variant that was linked to TCR beta V- and J-gene trimming.

On this clone: As yet, its antigen is unknown.

Germline V gene lookup returns CDR1 SEHNR and CDR2 FQNEAQ (reference sequence). The ends were cut back, 1 base at V and 3 bases at J, with 13 bases in the middle. The CDR3 is 16 residues long. The PCR made use of 60 Vbeta and 13 Jbeta primers. Using immunoSEQ multiplex PCR, the repertoire was profiled, and TCRdb retains in-frame clones only, with some absent. The table lists some 120,000 clones, about 80% of them singletons. Sequencing used PBMCs. This chain uses TRBV7-9 with TRBJ2-1; weak D call: TRBD2 (5 bases). This receptor was obtained from a woman between 45 and 60 years old in good health and CMV-seropositive. The CDR3 region is CASSLVLRAHYNEQFF. Here the CDR3 DNA reads TGTGCCAGCAGCTTAGTGTTGCGGGCCCACTACAATGAGCAGTTCTTC.